The present T cell receptor (beta chain) was sequenced within a study of early T cells in non-severe SARS-CoV-2 infection. TCRdb used MiXCR to reprocess the 5' RACE reads, holding one entry per CDR3 protein. The repertoire holds fewer than 25,000 distinct CDR3 sequences, with about 4.2% as singletons. This clonotype was seen many times. The germline V gene encodes CDR1 SGHDN and CDR2 FVKESK. The V end was cut by 4 bases, the J end by 1 base, with 11 bases between. This CDR3 comprises 14 residues. Sequencing was done on a sample of whole blood. V gene TRBV14 combines with J gene TRBJ2-7; D tentatively fits TRBD1 or TRBD2 (5 bases each). This sequence originates from an adult who was a healthcare worker with PCR-confirmed SARS-CoV-2 infection or an uninfected control (not recorded which). The CDR3: CASSPLGRSYEQYF. In nucleotides, the CDR3 is TGTGCCAGCAGCCCCCTGGGACGGTCCTACGAGCAGTACTTC.